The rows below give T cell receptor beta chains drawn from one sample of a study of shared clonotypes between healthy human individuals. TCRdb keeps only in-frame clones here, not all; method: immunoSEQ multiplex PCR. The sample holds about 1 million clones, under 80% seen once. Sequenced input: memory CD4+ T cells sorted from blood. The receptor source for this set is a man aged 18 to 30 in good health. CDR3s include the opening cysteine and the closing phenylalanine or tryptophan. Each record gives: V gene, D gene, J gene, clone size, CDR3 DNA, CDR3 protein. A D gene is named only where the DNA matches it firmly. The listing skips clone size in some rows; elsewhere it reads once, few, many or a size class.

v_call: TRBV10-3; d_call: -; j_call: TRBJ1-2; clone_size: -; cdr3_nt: TGTGCCATCGGAACAGGGAACTATGGCTACACCTTC; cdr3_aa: CAIGTGNYGYTF
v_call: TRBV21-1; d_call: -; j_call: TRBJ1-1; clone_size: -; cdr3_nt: TGTGCCAGCAGCAAAGCAAAAAGGGTAACTGAAGCTTTCTTT; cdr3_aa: CASSKAKRVTEAFF
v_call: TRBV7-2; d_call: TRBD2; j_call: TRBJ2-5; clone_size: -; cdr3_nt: TGTGCCAGCAGCTTAGTTCGACTAGCGGGTGGCCTCTCCCAAGAGACCCAGTACTTC; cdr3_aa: CASSLVRLAGGLSQETQYF
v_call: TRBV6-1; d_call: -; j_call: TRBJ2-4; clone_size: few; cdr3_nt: TGTGGTGCAGGGGATACCAAAAACATTCAGTACTTC; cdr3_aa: CGAGDTKNIQYF
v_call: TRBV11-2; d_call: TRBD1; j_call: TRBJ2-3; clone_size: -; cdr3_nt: TGTGCCAGCAGCCAACAGGGGACGGCGCAGTATTTT; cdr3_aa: CASSQQGTAQYF
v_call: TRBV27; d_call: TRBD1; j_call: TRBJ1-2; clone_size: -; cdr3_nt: TGTGCCAGCAAGCTAGGTACAGGGGGCCATGGCTACACCTTC; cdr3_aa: CASKLGTGGHGYTF
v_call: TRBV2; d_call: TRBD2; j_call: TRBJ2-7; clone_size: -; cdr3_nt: TGTGCCAGCACACTAAGCGGGATTAACAACGAGCAGTACTTC; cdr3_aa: CASTLSGINNEQYF
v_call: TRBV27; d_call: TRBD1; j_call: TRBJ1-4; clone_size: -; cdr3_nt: TGTGCCAGCAGTCCCGCCGGGACAGGCCTTAATGAAAAACTGTTTTTT; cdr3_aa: CASSPAGTGLNEKLFF
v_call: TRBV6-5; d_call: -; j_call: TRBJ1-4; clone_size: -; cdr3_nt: TGTGCCAGCAGATCCCTCAGGGGTGAAAAACTGTTTTTT; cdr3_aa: CASRSLRGEKLFF
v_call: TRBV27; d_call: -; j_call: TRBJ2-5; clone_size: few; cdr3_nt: TGTGCCAGAACAGTTGGCGAGTTCCAAGAGACCCAGTACTTC; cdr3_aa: CARTVGEFQETQYF
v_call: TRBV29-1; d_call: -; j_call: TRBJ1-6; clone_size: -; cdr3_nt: TGCAGCGCTAGGGTATCCGGGTTAGATTCACCCCTCCACTTT; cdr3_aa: CSARVSGLDSPLHF
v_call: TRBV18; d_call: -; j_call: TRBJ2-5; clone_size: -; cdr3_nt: TGTGCCAGCTCACCACTGGGGATACAAGAGACCCAGTACTTC; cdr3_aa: CASSPLGIQETQYF
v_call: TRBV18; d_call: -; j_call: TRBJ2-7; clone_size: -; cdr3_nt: TGTGCCAGCTCACTGACACCGAGCTCCTACGAGCAGTACTTC; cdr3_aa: CASSLTPSSYEQYF
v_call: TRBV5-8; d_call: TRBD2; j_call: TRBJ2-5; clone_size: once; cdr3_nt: TGTGCCAGCAGCTTAGGAACTAGCGGGGCTCAAGAGACCCAGTACTTC; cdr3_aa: CASSLGTSGAQETQYF
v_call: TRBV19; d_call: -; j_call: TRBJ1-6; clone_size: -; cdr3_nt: TGTGCCAGTAGTATAGGCGCAGGGGAGGATTCACCCCTCCACTTT; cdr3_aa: CASSIGAGEDSPLHF
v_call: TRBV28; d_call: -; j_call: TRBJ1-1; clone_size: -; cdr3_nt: TGTGCCAGCACCGACCCCCGGGGGATTGAAGCTTTCTTT; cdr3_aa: CASTDPRGIEAFF
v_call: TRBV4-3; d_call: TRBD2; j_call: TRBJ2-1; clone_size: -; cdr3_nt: TGCGCCAGCAGCCAAGACCGTCTAGCGGGAGGGCCTGTTAAAGAGTTCTTC; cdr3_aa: CASSQDRLAGGPVKEFF
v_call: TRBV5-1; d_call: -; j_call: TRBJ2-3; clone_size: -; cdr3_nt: TGCGCCAGCAGCGGCGTTGATCTCTCGACAGATACGCAGTATTTT; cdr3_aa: CASSGVDLSTDTQYF
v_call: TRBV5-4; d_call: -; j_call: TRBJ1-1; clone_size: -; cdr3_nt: TGTGCCAGCAGCATACGCAGCACGGGGGCGAGAAACACTGAAGCTTTCTTT; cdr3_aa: CASSIRSTGARNTEAFF
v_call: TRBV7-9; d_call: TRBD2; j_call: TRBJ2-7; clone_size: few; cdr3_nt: TGTGCCAGCAGCTCGACTAGCGGGAACATCGAGCAGTACTTC; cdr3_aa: CASSSTSGNIEQYF
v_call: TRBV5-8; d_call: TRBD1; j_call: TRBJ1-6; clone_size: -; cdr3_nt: TGTGCCAGCAGCTCCACGAAGACAGGGTATAATTCACCCCTCCACTTT; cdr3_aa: CASSSTKTGYNSPLHF
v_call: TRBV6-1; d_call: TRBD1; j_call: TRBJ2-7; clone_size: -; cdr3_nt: TGTGCCAGCAGCAACAGGGGTTTCCCCTCCTACGAGCAGTACTTC; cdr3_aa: CASSNRGFPSYEQYF
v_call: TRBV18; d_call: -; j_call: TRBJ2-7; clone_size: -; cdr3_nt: TGTGCCAGCTCACCGTCGGGTGGCTCCTACGAGCAGTACTTC; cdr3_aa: CASSPSGGSYEQYF
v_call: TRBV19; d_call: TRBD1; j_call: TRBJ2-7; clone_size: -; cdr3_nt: TGTGCCAGTAGTCCAAAGTCCCAGACAGGGGGACCCAGCTACGAGCAGTACTTC; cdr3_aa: CASSPKSQTGGPSYEQYF
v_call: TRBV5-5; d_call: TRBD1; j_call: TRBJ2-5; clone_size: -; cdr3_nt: TGTGCCAGCAGCATCCGGGACAGGGATTGGGAGACCCAGTACTTC; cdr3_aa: CASSIRDRDWETQYF
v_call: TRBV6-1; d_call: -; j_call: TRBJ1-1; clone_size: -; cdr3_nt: TGTGCCAGCTCAAGCGCCACCTTGAACACTGAAGCTTTCTTT; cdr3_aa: CASSSATLNTEAFF
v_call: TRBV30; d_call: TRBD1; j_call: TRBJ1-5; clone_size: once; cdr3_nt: TGTGCCTGGAGTACAGGGGGATCGGGGCAGCCCCAGCATTTT; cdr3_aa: CAWSTGGSGQPQHF
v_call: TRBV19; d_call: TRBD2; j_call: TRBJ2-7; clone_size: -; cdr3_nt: TGTGCCAGTAGTATCAGACTAGCGGACCCCTACGAGCAGTACTTC; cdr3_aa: CASSIRLADPYEQYF
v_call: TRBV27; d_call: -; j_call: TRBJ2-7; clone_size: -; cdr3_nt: TGTGCCAGCAGGATAGATCGGACCGGCGAGCAGTACTTC; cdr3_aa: CASRIDRTGEQYF
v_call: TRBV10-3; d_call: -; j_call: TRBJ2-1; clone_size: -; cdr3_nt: TGTGCCATCAGTGAGTCGGCTGGGGTCAATGAGCAGTTCTTC; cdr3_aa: CAISESAGVNEQFF
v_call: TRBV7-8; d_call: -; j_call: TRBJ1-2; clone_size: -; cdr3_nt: TGTGCCAGCAGCCCCGACATCAGGATTAACTATGGCTACACCTTC; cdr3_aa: CASSPDIRINYGYTF
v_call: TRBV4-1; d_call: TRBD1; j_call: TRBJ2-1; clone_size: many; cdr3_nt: TGCGCCAGCAGCCGACTAGGCGGGACAGGGGACAATGAGCAGTTCTTC; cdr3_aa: CASSRLGGTGDNEQFF
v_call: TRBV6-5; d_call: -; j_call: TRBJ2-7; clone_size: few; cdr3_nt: TGTGCCAGCAGTCAACCAACAACACGCTACGAGCAGTACTTC; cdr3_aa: CASSQPTTRYEQYF
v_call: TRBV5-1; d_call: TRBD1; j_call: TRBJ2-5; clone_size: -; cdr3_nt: TGCGCCAGCAGCGCCAAACAGGGGGGCCAAGAGACCCAGTACTTC; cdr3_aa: CASSAKQGGQETQYF
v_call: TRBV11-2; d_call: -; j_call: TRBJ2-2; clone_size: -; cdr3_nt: TGTGCCAGCAGCTCCTCGGACAGAAACACCGGGGAGCTGTTTTTT; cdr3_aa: CASSSSDRNTGELFF
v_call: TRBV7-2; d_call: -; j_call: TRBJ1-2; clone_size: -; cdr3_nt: TGTGCCAGCAGCCTGGGACCAACGGACTATGGCTACACCTTC; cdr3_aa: CASSLGPTDYGYTF
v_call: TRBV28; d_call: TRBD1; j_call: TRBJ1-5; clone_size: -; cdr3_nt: TGTGCCAGCAGCGGGACAGAAGCAGCATATAGCAATCAGCCCCAGCATTTT; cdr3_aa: CASSGTEAAYSNQPQHF